One and the same sample provided the 22 T cell receptor beta chains below, sequenced in a study of response to subunit inactivated influenza vaccine. TCRdb redid the calling of the RT-PCR reads with MiXCR, one entry per CDR3 protein. Here the sample spans some 640,000 distinct CDR3 sequences, approximately 13% being singletons. This sample comprised PBMCs from blood, obtained 14 to 15 days before vaccination. These receptors came from a man aged 50 to 59 who received an inactivated influenza vaccine.

The chain employs TRBV29-1 and TRBJ2-7; D is tentatively TRBD1 or TRBD2 (6 bases each). V was clipped by 7 bases and J by 5 bases, with 12 bases between them. The CDR3 consists of 11 residues. The germline V gene has CDR1 SQVTM and CDR2 ANQGSEA. The CDR3 coding sequence is TGCAGCGCCACAGGGAGGAACGAGCAGTACTTC. It encodes CSATGRNEQYF.

This clonotype was picked up many times. The chain combines TRBV18 with TRBJ1-1; D possibly corresponds to TRBD1 (6 bases). Germline CDR1 KGHSH, CDR2 LQKENI. This CDR3 spans 15 amino acids. V was pared by 4 bases and J by 0 bases, with 12 bases between. DNA for the CDR3: TGTGCCAGCTCACTATCAGGGGTCCTGAACACTGAAGCTTTCTTT. The encoded protein is CASSLSGVLNTEAFF.

J is TRBJ2-5 and V is TRBV28; 10 nucleotides align to TRBD2. The germline V gene encodes CDR1 MDHEN and CDR2 SYDVKM. J was trimmed by 7 bases and V by 3 bases; bases with no gene match: 14. The CDR3 extends over 17 amino acids. CDR3 DNA: TGTGCCAGCAGTTTGTGGACTAGCGGTGGGGGTGATGGGACCCAGTACTTC. This gives the protein CASSLWTSGGGDGTQYF.

V and J are TRBV12-3 or TRBV12-4 and TRBJ2-7; a possible D gene is TRBD1 (6 bases). The CDR3 contains 14 residues. Trimming cost V 5 bases and J 1 base, with 12 bases left between them. The DNA of the CDR3 is TGTGCCAGCAGTCAACAGGGATTATCCTACGAGCAGTACTTC. This encodes CASSQQGLSYEQYF.

The chain carries TRBV18 and TRBJ2-3, with 8 bases that match TRBD1. The V and J ends lost 10 bases and 4 bases, in that order; junction bases with no gene match: 10. The CDR3 has 14 amino acids. Germline-derived CDR1 and CDR2 are KGHSH and LQKENI. The CDR3 region is CATSLRTGPDTQYF. The DNA for the CDR3 is TGTGCCACCTCCCTGAGGACAGGGCCAGATACGCAGTATTTT.

V is TRBV7-2 and J is TRBJ2-7; D uncertain. CDR1 and CDR2 (germline): SGHTA, FQGNSA. This CDR3 is built from 13 residues. Deletions cut 3 bases from V and 4 bases from J, with 10 bases between. CDR3: CASSFVGIYEQYF. CDR3 sequence (DNA): TGTGCCAGCAGCTTTGTGGGAATATACGAGCAGTACTTC. Looking up the rest from reference TRBV7-2 and TRBJ2-7 gives the full variable domain: GAGVSQSPSNKVTEKGKDVELRCDPISGHTALYWYRQSLGQGLEFLIYFQGNSAPDKSGLPSDRFSAERTGGSVSTLTIQRTQQEDSAVYLCASSFVGIYEQYFGPGTRLTVT.

This clonotype was counted a few times. In DNA, the CDR3 is TGCAGCGTTCAGCCTTTTAGCGGGAGGTCCGACTCCTACGAGCAGTACTTC. It yields the protein CSVQPFSGRSDSYEQYF. The chain uses TRBV29-1 and TRBJ2-7; 10 nucleotides line up with TRBD2. The J segment lost 0 bases and the V segment lost 5 bases, leaving 13 bases of the junction unmatched. Germline assignment: CDR1 SQVTM and CDR2 ANQGSEA. CDR3 length: 17 residues.

The V gene is TRBV15, the J gene TRBJ2-6; D unresolved. The CDR3 sequence is 17 residues long. Germline lookup yields CDR1 LNHNV and CDR2 YYDKDF (reference sequence). The ends were cut back, 0 bases at V and 3 bases at J, with 12 bases in the middle. The CDR3 bases are TGTGCCACCAGCAGAGAGCGGAATCTTGGTGGGGCCAACGTCCTGACTTTC. It encodes CATSRERNLGGANVLTF.

In this sample, this clonotype turned up a few times. This chain's CDR3 is CASSDLQGQGAFGYTF. The CDR3 DNA follows: TGCGCCAGCAGCGATCTCCAGGGACAGGGGGCCTTCGGCTACACCTTC. The chain recombines TRBV10-2 with TRBJ1-2; 12 bases fit TRBD1. CDR1 is WSHSY, CDR2 SAAADI, per germline. The CDR3 has 16 residues. The ends lost 6 bases at V and 8 bases at J; junction bases unmatched: 13.

This clonotype was found a few times. This rearrangement joins TRBV6-5 to TRBJ2-1; 10 bases map to TRBD2. The trim removed 0 bases at V and 6 bases at J, leaving 8 bases unmatched. This CDR3 is built from 17 residues. The germline V gene encodes CDR1 MNHEY and CDR2 SVGAGI. As DNA, the CDR3 is TGTGCCAGCAGTTACTCGGGGAGAAGCGGGAGGGTCAATGAGCAGTTCTTC. This translates into CASSYSGRSGRVNEQFF.

V and J are TRBV7-2 and TRBJ2-1, with no clear D. Trimming removed 2 bases from V and 9 bases from J, with 8 bases in between. The CDR3 runs to 12 residues. Germline assignment: CDR1 SGHTA and CDR2 FQGNSA. The DNA of the CDR3 is TGTGCCAGCAGCTTAATCGGTGTTGAGCAGTTCTTC. Translating it yields CASSLIGVEQFF.

This clonotype has just a few counts. This rearrangement joins TRBV20-1 to TRBJ2-7; TRBD2 aligns across 15 bases. The CDR3 length is 15 residues. The trim removed 5 bases at V and 1 base at J, leaving 3 bases unmatched. The germline V gene has CDR1 DFQATT and CDR2 SNEGSKA (reference sequence). CDR3 bases: TGCAGTGCTGGGGGACTAGCGGGAGGTTCCTACGAGCAGTACTTC. Amino acid sequence: CSAGGLAGGSYEQYF.

In its sample, this clonotype was seen a few times. The chain uses TRBV20-1 and TRBJ2-5; 14 bases are a match to TRBD2. This CDR3 is built from 14 residues. The V gene end was trimmed by 6 bases and the J gene end by 2 bases; junction bases not matched to a gene: 2. Germline values: CDR1 DFQATT, CDR2 SNEGSKA (reference sequence). In DNA, the CDR3 is TGCAGTGCGACTAGCGGGAGGGGACAAGAGACCCAGTACTTC. It specifies CSATSGRGQETQYF.

This clonotype has only a few counts. The V gene is TRBV7-9, the J gene TRBJ1-1; tentatively, D is TRBD1 (5 bases). Germline CDR1 reads SEHNR; CDR2 reads FQNEAQ (reference sequence). The CDR3 is made up of 14 amino acids. The V gene lost 1 base and the J gene lost 4 bases, with 10 bases spanning the gap. This CDR3 reads CASSLGGRVTEAFF. The CDR3 DNA reads as TGTGCCAGCAGCTTAGGCGGCAGGGTCACTGAAGCTTTCTTT.

The gene calls are TRBV6-5 and TRBJ1-1; 7 bases map to TRBD1. The V gene's germline CDR1 is MNHEY and CDR2 SVGAGI. J gave up 0 bases and V 2 bases, and 3 bases lay outside the gene matches. The CDR3 has 15 amino acids. The CDR3, as DNA: TGTGCCAGCAGTTACCTACAGGGGCTGAACACTGAAGCTTTCTTT. Translation gives CASSYLQGLNTEAFF.

This CDR3 reads CASSLEGIQFF. CDR3 sequence (DNA): TGTGCCAGCAGCTTGGAAGGGATACAGTTCTTC. The chain carries TRBV11-2 and TRBJ2-1; D is ambiguous. The CDR3 extends over 11 amino acids. The germline V and J ends were trimmed by 3 bases and 13 bases, with 10 bases remaining between them. Germline assignment: CDR1 SGHAT and CDR2 FQNNGV.

The table lists this clonotype with a few counts. The gene calls are TRBV27 and TRBJ2-1; D perhaps matches TRBD1 (5 bases). Germline CDR1 and CDR2: MNHEY and SMNVEV (reference sequence). The CDR3 has 16 residues. Trimming left V 5 bases short and J 5 bases short, with 19 bases between. The CDR3 is CASSPIRAMVNNEQFF. In DNA, the CDR3 is TGTGCCAGCAGTCCAATCAGGGCGATGGTAAACAATGAGCAGTTCTTC.

The chain combines TRBV5-1 with TRBJ2-4; 7 nucleotides line up with TRBD1. Losses at the gene ends were 0 bases for V and 4 bases for J; bases not matched to a gene: 4. The CDR3 contains 15 residues. Germline loops: CDR1 SGHRS, CDR2 YFSETQ. CDR3 nucleotides: TGCGCCAGCAGCTTGGTGACAGGGTGGAAAAACATTCAGTACTTC. Protein: CASSLVTGWKNIQYF.

This clonotype occurred a few times. The gene calls are TRBV28 and TRBJ1-5; D may be TRBD1 (6 bases). Trimming removed 6 bases at V and 5 bases at J, with 17 bases between. CDR3 length: 15 residues. CDR1 is MDHEN, CDR2 SYDVKM, per germline. DNA for the CDR3: TGTGCCAGCAGATTTAGCGACAGGCCTTATCAGCCCCAGCATTTT. It is translated as CASRFSDRPYQPQHF.

This clonotype turned up a few times. The chain uses TRBV29-1 and TRBJ2-4; 14 bases match TRBD2. With V trimmed by 4 bases and J by 6 bases, 5 bases remained unmatched. This CDR3 is 15 amino acids long. CDR1 and CDR2 (germline): SQVTM, ANQGSEA. Written as DNA, the CDR3 is TGCAGCGTTGGGGGACTAGCGGGGGCGGGAAACATTCAGTACTTC. Translating gives CSVGGLAGAGNIQYF.

This clonotype has at least ten counts. The rearrangement links TRBV6-2 or TRBV6-3 to TRBJ2-7; 7 bases match TRBD2. The CDR3 totals 15 residues. With 2 bases clipped from V and 2 bases from J, the junction kept 6 bases outside the gene matches. CDR1 and CDR2 (germline): MNHEY, SVGEGT. The CDR3 nucleotides are TGTGCCAGCAGTTACGGGGGGGACGGACCCTACGAGCAGTACTTC. This sequence encodes CASSYGGDGPYEQYF.

This clonotype was picked up a small number of times. This rearrangement joins TRBV5-1 to TRBJ2-2; 11 bases align to TRBD2. The CDR3 runs to 16 residues. The germline V gene has CDR1 SGHRS and CDR2 YFSETQ. The V and J ends lost 4 bases and 6 bases, in that order; junction bases with no gene match: 8. CDR3 sequence reads: CASSETSGTTPGELFF. The DNA for the CDR3 is TGCGCCAGCAGCGAGACTAGCGGGACGACCCCCGGGGAGCTGTTTTTT.